The 5 T cell receptor beta chains below come from one sample, sequenced in a study of T cell responses to AZD1222 COVID-19 vaccine. Profiling relied on immunoSEQ multiplex PCR, and the TCRdb table lists in-frame clones only, not all of them. The sample contains 75,000 to 95,000 clones, 90% to 95% of which appear only once. The material sequenced was peripheral blood, taken on day 0 of MenACWY control vaccination. These receptors were collected from an adult in good health.

This clone has a handful of counts. This chain links TRBV27 with TRBJ1-1; the D is unclear. Germline CDR1 is MNHEY and CDR2 is SMNVEV (reference sequence). V was clipped by 3 bases and J by 2 bases, with 7 bases between them. The CDR3 sequence is 13 residues long. This CDR3 reads CASSFSVNTEAFF. CDR3 in DNA: TGTGCCAGCAGTTTCTCTGTAAACACTGAAGCTTTCTTT.

The chain links TRBV28 to TRBJ2-5; 10 positions match TRBD1. Germline-derived CDR1 and CDR2 are MDHEN and SYDVKM. The CDR3 spans 15 residues. The junction had 7 bases not matched to a gene; V was cut back by 5 bases and J by 4 bases. The CDR3 nucleotides read TGTGCCAGCAGTGGTGGGACAGGGGCTGGAGAGACCCAGTACTTC. Translation gives CASSGGTGAGETQYF. Complete variable domain (other parts from reference TRBV28 and TRBJ2-5): DVKVTQSSRYLVKRTGEKVFLECVQDMDHENMFWYRQDPGLGLRLIYFSYDVKMKEKGDIPEGYSVSREKKERFSLILESASTNQTSMYLCASSGGTGAGETQYFGPGTRLLVL.

This chain connects TRBV6-5 to TRBJ2-3; no clear D. With 5 bases removed from V and 5 bases from J, the gap between germline ends came to 11 bases. This CDR3 comprises 13 residues. Germline CDR1 reads MNHEY; CDR2 reads SVGAGI. Here the CDR3 reads CASSMRFEDTQYF. The CDR3 region has the DNA TGTGCCAGCAGTATGCGGTTCGAAGATACGCAGTATTTT.

V is TRBV6-1 and J is TRBJ1-6; a weak D match, TRBD1 (5 bases). The CDR3 has 15 amino acids. Germline lookup yields CDR1 MNHNS and CDR2 SASEGT. Trimming removed 0 bases at V and 9 bases at J, with 12 bases between. The CDR3, as DNA: TGTGCCAGCAGTGAAGCAACGGGACCCTTTTCACCCCTCCACTTT. Translated, it gives CASSEATGPFSPLHF.

This rearrangement joins TRBV28 to TRBJ1-2; D is unclear. CDR3 size: 11 residues. From germline, CDR1 is MDHEN and CDR2 SYDVKM. Trimming pared 10 bases from V and 5 bases from J, leaving 11 bases between. The CDR3 DNA follows: TGTGCCATCCTGAAGACATATGGCTACACCTTC. This codes for CAILKTYGYTF.